Described below is a single T cell receptor (beta chain) sequence and its context. This entry comes from a study of blood T cells in healthy people across ages. The germline V gene has CDR1 LGHNA and CDR2 YNFKEQ. V shed 2 bases and J shed 3 bases, with 19 bases lying between them. CDR3 length: 17 residues. Primers used in a second PCR of about 6 to 11 cycles were a sample-barcoded 5' primer and a J-beta primer mix. TCRdb passed the 5' RACE reads through MiXCR, listing each CDR3 protein once. Here the sample spans 760,000 or so distinct CDR3 sequences, approximately 25% being singletons. The same sample was also studied in work on T cells of mothers and their children.

The TCR sequence derives from a boy between 5 and 17 years old in good health. The rearrangement links TRBV4-2 to TRBJ1-1; tentative D call: TRBD1 (6 bases). The sequenced material came from blood. The CDR3 sequence is CASSQLPGGRQDTEAFF. CDR3 DNA: TGTGCCAGCAGCCAACTACCCGGGGGCCGACAGGACACTGAAGCTTTCTTT.